This paragraph reports one T cell receptor (beta chain). The data belong to a study of CD8 T cells in Susac syndrome. Germline CDR1 MNHEY, CDR2 SMNVEV (reference sequence). Trimming left V 2 bases short and J 5 bases short, with 12 bases between. The CDR3 has 14 residues. Random hexamers were used to reverse transcribe an amount of roughly 0.45 to 1 ug RNA. MiXCR, run by TCRdb on the immunoSEQ multiplex PCR reads, gives a single entry per CDR3 protein. The data show around 50,000 distinct CDR3 sequences, with almost 95% seen just once and approximately 0.41% held by the top ten. The TCR was taken from a human donor in good health. The V and J genes are TRBV27 and TRBJ2-5; no firm D call. Sequencing was carried out using CD8+ T cells from PBMCs. In DNA, the CDR3 is TGTGCCAGCAGTTTAATAGGCCTGGGTGAGACCCAGTACTTC. Its translation is CASSLIGLGETQYF.